This is a list of T cell receptor beta chains from one sample in a study of response to subunit inactivated influenza vaccine. TCRdb reprocessed the RT-PCR reads with MiXCR, giving one entry per CDR3 protein. Among about 800,000 distinct CDR3 sequences listed, around 20% were seen once. The sequences come from PBMCs from blood, collected 4 to 6 days after vaccination. All receptors come from a man aged 45-65 years who received an inactivated influenza vaccine. CDR3s include the opening cysteine and the closing phenylalanine or tryptophan. D genes are given only for firm matches. Not all rows give a size; the values are once, few, many and, for expanded clones, a class.

V gene,D gene,clone size,J gene,CDR3 protein,CDR3 DNA
TRBV7-8,TRBD1,NA,TRBJ1-6,CASSRQGKNSPLHF,TGTGCCAGCAGTAGACAGGGGAAGAATTCACCCCTCCACTTT
TRBV7-8,NA,NA,TRBJ2-5,CAGTDQETQYF,TGTGCCGGGACTGATCAAGAGACCCAGTACTTC
TRBV24-1,NA,few,TRBJ1-5,CATSDHRTGKNQPQHF,TGTGCCACCAGTGACCACAGAACAGGGAAGAATCAGCCCCAGCATTTT
TRBV12-3/TRBV12-4,NA,many,TRBJ2-1,CASSNGYNEQFF,TGTGCCAGCAGCAACGGGTACAATGAGCAGTTCTTC
TRBV5-4,NA,NA,TRBJ2-3,CASSQWGWDTQYF,TGTGCCAGCAGCCAGTGGGGGTGGGATACGCAGTATTTT
TRBV12-3/TRBV12-4,NA,many,TRBJ2-7,CASSPQGRSYEQYF,TGTGCCAGCAGTCCCCAGGGGCGATCCTACGAGCAGTACTTC
TRBV5-1,TRBD2,NA,TRBJ2-7,CASSFGRRTSATYEQYF,TGCGCCAGCAGCTTTGGCCGTCGGACTAGCGCAACCTACGAGCAGTACTTC
TRBV7-9,NA,few,TRBJ2-5,CASSLAPVIETQYF,TGTGCCAGCAGCTTAGCTCCGGTGATCGAGACCCAGTACTTC
TRBV20-1,NA,many,TRBJ2-5,CSARMLGGTKEETQYF,TGCAGTGCTAGAATGTTGGGCGGGACCAAGGAAGAGACCCAGTACTTC
TRBV6-1,NA,NA,TRBJ1-6,CASYRGWNSPLHF,TGTGCCAGCTATAGGGGGTGGAATTCACCCCTCCACTTT
TRBV29-1,TRBD1,few,TRBJ1-1,CSAWTGVHTEAFF,TGCAGCGCTTGGACAGGGGTGCACACTGAAGCTTTCTTT
TRBV27,NA,NA,TRBJ1-2,CASRGGGGRSGYTF,TGTGCCAGCAGAGGGGGTGGGGGCAGGAGTGGCTACACCTTC
TRBV20-1,TRBD2,few,TRBJ2-3,CSARAVAGARTDTQYF,TGCAGTGCTAGGGCCGTAGCGGGGGCTCGGACAGATACGCAGTATTTT
TRBV28,TRBD2,NA,TRBJ2-1,CASREGLAGGSFYNEQFF,TGTGCCAGCAGAGAGGGACTAGCGGGAGGTTCCTTTTACAATGAGCAGTTCTTC
TRBV28,TRBD1,NA,TRBJ2-7,CASSFPRTGGDEQYF,TGTGCCAGCAGTTTCCCCCGGACAGGGGGCGACGAGCAGTACTTC
TRBV7-2,NA,few,TRBJ2-3,CASSFLMGGGRSDTQYF,TGTGCCAGCAGTTTCCTTATGGGGGGGGGCAGGTCAGATACGCAGTATTTT
TRBV27,NA,NA,TRBJ1-6,CASKSWIRDSPLHF,TGTGCCAGCAAAAGCTGGATTAGAGACTCACCCCTCCACTTT
TRBV30,TRBD1,NA,TRBJ2-1,CASDRGQWNEQFF,TGTGCCTCGGACAGGGGGCAGTGGAATGAGCAGTTCTTC
TRBV29-1,TRBD2,many,TRBJ2-1,CSVAGGAPGYNEQFF,TGCAGCGTTGCGGGGGGAGCCCCGGGGTACAATGAGCAGTTCTTC
TRBV5-1,TRBD1,NA,TRBJ2-3,CASSPGTVVLGTDTQYF,TGCGCCAGCAGCCCCGGGACAGTGGTCCTTGGGACAGATACGCAGTATTTT
TRBV28,NA,NA,TRBJ2-6,CASSLLGGRLSGANVLTF,TGTGCCAGCAGTTTATTGGGGGGAAGACTCTCTGGGGCCAACGTCCTGACTTTC
TRBV24-1,TRBD2,few,TRBJ2-1,CATSGSTKAGLYNEQFF,TGTGCCACCAGTGGTTCGACAAAAGCGGGACTTTACAATGAGCAGTTCTTC
TRBV4-3,NA,NA,TRBJ2-5,CASSQDFGLSETQYF,TGCGCCAGCAGCCAAGATTTCGGACTATCGGAGACCCAGTACTTC
TRBV28,NA,NA,TRBJ1-2,CASREKGRYGYTF,TGTGCCAGCAGGGAAAAAGGACGATATGGCTACACCTTC
TRBV9,TRBD1,NA,TRBJ2-3,CASSVGTVSTDTQYF,TGTGCCAGCAGCGTCGGGACAGTCAGCACAGATACGCAGTATTTT
TRBV20-1,NA,few,TRBJ1-1,CSARLRGYSNTEAFF,TGCAGTGCTAGGTTACGTGGCTACAGCAACACTGAAGCTTTCTTT
TRBV28,NA,NA,TRBJ2-5,CASNPGSGVTQYF,TGTGCCAGCAACCCGGGGTCAGGGGTGACCCAGTACTTC
TRBV9,TRBD2,NA,TRBJ2-5,CASSVGLGGVQETQYF,TGTGCCAGCAGCGTAGGTCTGGGGGGGGTCCAAGAGACCCAGTACTTC
TRBV5-1,NA,NA,TRBJ1-1,CASSIGKTPVEAFF,TGCGCCAGCAGCATTGGGAAGACCCCGGTAGAAGCTTTCTTT
TRBV4-3,NA,NA,TRBJ1-2,CASSQQGFYGYTF,TGCGCCAGCAGCCAACAGGGTTTCTATGGCTACACCTTC
TRBV5-1,NA,NA,TRBJ1-6,CASSLRGSNSPLHF,TGCGCCAGCAGCTTGAGGGGAAGTAATTCACCCCTCCACTTT
TRBV28,NA,few,TRBJ1-6,CASSSLVPSYNSPLHF,TGTGCCAGCAGTTCCCTCGTACCCTCCTATAATTCACCCCTCCACTTT
TRBV4-2,TRBD1,few,TRBJ2-4,CASSQRQGDEAKNIQYF,TGTGCCAGCAGCCAAAGACAGGGGGACGAGGCCAAAAACATTCAGTACTTC
TRBV5-6,TRBD2,NA,TRBJ2-1,CASSWTSGDRFF,TGTGCCAGCAGCTGGACTAGCGGGGATCGGTTCTTC
TRBV27,TRBD2,NA,TRBJ2-1,CASSLGTSGSYEQFF,TGTGCCAGCAGTTTAGGGACTAGCGGGAGCTATGAGCAGTTCTTC
TRBV12-5,TRBD1,NA,TRBJ2-2,CASGLGTGPGELFF,TGTGCTAGTGGTTTGGGGACAGGCCCCGGGGAGCTGTTTTTT
TRBV7-2,NA,few,TRBJ2-5,CASSLAWSVGKETQYF,TGTGCCAGCAGCTTAGCGTGGAGCGTGGGGAAAGAGACCCAGTACTTC
TRBV7-2,TRBD1,NA,TRBJ2-3,CASSTRTGNYADTQYF,TGTGCCAGCAGCACCCGGACAGGGAATTACGCAGATACGCAGTATTTT
TRBV3-1,NA,many,TRBJ2-5,CASSQGGPSGETQYF,TGTGCCAGCAGCCAAGGCGGGCCCTCAGGAGAGACCCAGTACTTC
TRBV5-5,TRBD1,NA,TRBJ2-1,CASSFGTGGHNEQFF,TGTGCCAGCAGCTTTGGGACAGGGGGCCACAATGAGCAGTTCTTC
TRBV29-1,TRBD2,NA,TRBJ2-1,CSVEPKTSTYEQFF,TGCAGCGTTGAACCAAAGACTAGCACCTATGAGCAGTTCTTC
TRBV20-1,TRBD2,NA,TRBJ2-3,CSAAGGTGTDTQYF,TGCAGTGCTGCGGGGGGGACTGGCACAGATACGCAGTATTTT
TRBV5-1,NA,few,TRBJ2-7,CASSPDSSLSYEQYF,TGCGCCAGCAGCCCCGACAGCAGCCTTTCCTACGAGCAGTACTTC
TRBV6-5,NA,few,TRBJ2-1,CASSYVGDINEQFF,TGTGCCAGCAGTTACGTGGGGGATATCAATGAGCAGTTCTTC
TRBV6-2/TRBV6-3,NA,NA,TRBJ2-1,CASSEASRGQFF,TGTGCCAGCAGTGAGGCGTCTCGGGGGCAGTTCTTC
TRBV10-3,TRBD2,few,TRBJ2-1,CAIRSTLAANEQFF,TGTGCCATCCGTAGCACACTAGCGGCCAATGAGCAGTTCTTC
TRBV11-2,NA,NA,TRBJ2-7,CASSPLWGTYEQYF,TGTGCCAGCAGCCCCCTTTGGGGGACCTACGAGCAGTACTTC
TRBV18,NA,NA,TRBJ2-2,CASSVVEVSNTGELFF,TGTGCCAGCTCAGTCGTCGAGGTTTCGAACACCGGGGAGCTGTTTTTT